This T cell receptor beta chain was sequenced during a study of T cells in Graves' hyperthyroidism and ophthalmopathy. Many counts were recorded for this clonotype. Its antigen is not identified. Study outcomes and limitations: By a 13 V-J model, ophthalmopathy was set apart from stable hyperthyroidism.

V was shortened by 5 bases and J by 9 bases, with 17 bases between the two germline ends. Germline CDR1 is MDHEN and CDR2 is SYDVKM. The CDR3 length is 14 residues. There were TCR beta CDR3 regions amplified from RNA transcripts. The study used the HTBI primer set for a first-round RT-PCR of the TCR CDR3. TCRdb used MiXCR to reprocess the multiplex PCR reads, holding one entry per CDR3 protein. This table has approximately 400,000 distinct CDR3 sequences, more than 14% appearing once. This clonotype was sampled from a woman in her twenties or thirties with Graves' ophthalmopathy. Sequenced input: blood. This chain uses TRBV28 with TRBJ2-1; D is tentatively TRBD1 or TRBD2 (6 bases each). The CDR3 DNA reads as TGTGCCAGCAGTCCTTCGGGGGCCAGGGGTGAGCAGTTCTTC. Protein product: CASSPSGARGEQFF.